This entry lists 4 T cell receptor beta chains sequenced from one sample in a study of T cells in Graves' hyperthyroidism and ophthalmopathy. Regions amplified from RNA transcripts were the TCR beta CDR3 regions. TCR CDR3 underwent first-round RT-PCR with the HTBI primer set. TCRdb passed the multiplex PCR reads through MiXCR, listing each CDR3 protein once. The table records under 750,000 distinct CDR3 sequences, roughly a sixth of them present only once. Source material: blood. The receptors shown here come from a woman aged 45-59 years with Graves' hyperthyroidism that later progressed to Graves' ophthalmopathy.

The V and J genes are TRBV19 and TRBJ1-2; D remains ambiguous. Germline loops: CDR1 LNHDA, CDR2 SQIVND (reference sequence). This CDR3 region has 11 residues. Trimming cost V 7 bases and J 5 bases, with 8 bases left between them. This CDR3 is CASTGLYGYTF. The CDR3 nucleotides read TGTGCCAGTACAGGACTTTATGGCTACACCTTC. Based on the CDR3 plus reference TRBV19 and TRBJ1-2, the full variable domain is DGGITQSPKYLFRKEGQNVTLSCEQNLNHDAMYWYRQDPGQGLRLIYYSQIVNDFQKGDIAEGYSVSREKKESFPLTVTSAQKNPTAFYLCASTGLYGYTFGSGTRLTVV.

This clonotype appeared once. The CDR3 nucleotides are TGTGCCAGCAGTTTACAGACAGGGAATCAGCCCCAGCATTTT. This codes for CASSLQTGNQPQHF. V and J are TRBV11-2 and TRBJ1-5, with TRBD1 matching 7 bases. The V and J ends lost 6 bases and 4 bases, in that order; junction bases with no gene match: 6. Germline V CDR1 and CDR2: SGHAT, FQNNGV. CDR3 length: 14 amino acids. Combining the CDR3 with reference TRBV11-2 and TRBJ1-5 gives the whole variable domain EAGVAQSPRYKIIEKRQSVAFWCNPISGHATLYWYQQILGQGPKLLIQFQNNGVVDDSQLPKDRFSAERLKGVDSTLKIQPAKLEDSAVYLCASSLQTGNQPQHFGDGTRLSIL.

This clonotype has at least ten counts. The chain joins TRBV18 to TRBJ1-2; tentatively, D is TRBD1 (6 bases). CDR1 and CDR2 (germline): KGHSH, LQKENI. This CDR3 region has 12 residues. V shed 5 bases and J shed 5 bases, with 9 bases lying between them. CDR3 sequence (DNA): TGTGCCAGCTCAGACACAGGGTATGGCTACACCTTC. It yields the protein CASSDTGYGYTF.

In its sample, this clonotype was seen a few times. DNA of the CDR3: TGTGCCAGCAGCCAAGGTTGGCGTCCCGGGGGAACCCAAGAGACCCAGTACTTC. Translation: CASSQGWRPGGTQETQYF. The J gene is TRBJ2-5, the V gene TRBV3-1; possible D gene TRBD2, 6 bases. The CDR3 sequence is 18 residues long. From germline, CDR1 is LGHDT and CDR2 YNNKEL (reference sequence). V was cut by 1 base and J by 1 base, with 19 bases left in between.